This TCR beta chain was retrieved from a study of shared clonotypes between healthy human individuals. Points from the study as a whole: On the whole, naive subsets had larger estimated richness than memory subsets had. Across four donors, naive CD4 shared around 5.4%, naive CD8 more than 3%, memory CD4 roughly 2.2%, memory CD8 around 0.36%.

Original analysis: Filtering differed since immunoSEQ provided only junctions, with no quality scores. Assay: immunoSEQ multiplex PCR; the TCRdb copy retains only in-frame clones and omits some. V, J and clone size were drawn from that table, and D and trimming were deduced from the DNA. The table records some 2,500,000 clones, 93% of them present only once. The V gene end was trimmed by 2 bases and the J gene end by 1 base; junction bases not matched to a gene: 4. CDR3 length: 16 amino acids. CDR1 and CDR2 from the germline V gene are ENHRY and SYGVKD. A remark on this clone: Its matching antigen is unknown.

The sample consisted of naive CD4+ T cells from PBMCs. As for subset: CD45RA+ positively selected. The chain has TRBV10-3 and TRBJ2-2, with 7 bases identical to TRBD2. The TCR originated in a man between 18 and 35 years old in good health. Some clones in this sample may be carry-over from other donors' samples. The CDR3 sequence: CAISEAASGNTGELFF. CDR3 DNA: TGTGCCATCAGTGAGGCGGCTAGCGGGAACACCGGGGAGCTGTTTTTT.